The sequence of this TCR beta chain was determined in a study of T cells in Graves' hyperthyroidism and ophthalmopathy. Study-wide points: A model of 13 V-J features distinguished ophthalmopathy from stable hyperthyroidism.

Researchers amplified the TCR beta CDR3 regions from RNA transcripts. The TCR CDR3 was amplified in a first-round RT-PCR using the HTBI primer set. Each CDR3 protein is one row after TCRdb ran MiXCR on the multiplex PCR reads. The sample has about 480,000 distinct CDR3 sequences; approximately 25% are singletons. The CDR3 loop spans 15 amino acids. Germline V gene sequence: CDR1 MNHNS, CDR2 SASEGT. V was shortened by 0 bases and J by 4 bases, with 9 bases between the two germline ends. For the diagnoses, clinical symptoms, serum thyroxine and TRAb, thyroid ultrasound and orbital computed tomography were used. From roughly 9.2 ml of fresh peripheral blood, PBMCs were isolated. About this clonotype itself: Antigen unknown.

The sequenced sample consisted of blood. The clonotype was recovered from a woman aged 25 to 39 with Graves' ophthalmopathy. The V call is TRBV6-1, the J call TRBJ2-2, with no clear D. CDR3 sequence reads: CASSEAVDLTGELFF. The CDR3 nucleotides are TGTGCCAGCAGTGAAGCGGTGGACCTCACCGGGGAGCTGTTTTTT.